The 19 T cell receptor beta chains below were found in one sample sequenced in a study of blood T cell repertoires in COVID-19. Data came from immunoSEQ multiplex PCR; TCRdb stores just in-frame clones and leaves some out. The table lists a few hundred thousand clones, 88% of them singletons. Sequencing used PBMCs or T cells enriched from blood (not recorded which). The receptors were sampled from a woman aged 18-35 years who had recovered from COVID-19.

The J gene is TRBJ1-5, the V gene TRBV19; 7 nucleotides align to TRBD1. Germline trimming cut 4 bases from V and 4 bases from J; bases unmatched to any gene: 1. The CDR3 sequence is 13 residues long. Germline V gene data show CDR1 as LNHDA and CDR2 as SQIVND (reference sequence). In nucleotides, the CDR3 is TGTGCCAGTAGTACGACAGGGAATCAGCCCCAGCATTTT. It yields the protein CASSTTGNQPQHF.

This sequence joins TRBV19 and TRBJ1-5; D perhaps matches TRBD1 (6 bases). From germline, CDR1 is LNHDA and CDR2 SQIVND (reference sequence). Trimming cost V 6 bases and J 1 base, with 7 bases left between them. The CDR3 loop spans 13 amino acids. This CDR3 reads CASRGQSNQPQHF. The CDR3 DNA reads TGTGCCAGTAGGGGACAAAGCAATCAGCCCCAGCATTTT.

The J gene is TRBJ2-3, the V gene TRBV7-9; D gene unclear. In germline, CDR1 is SEHNR, CDR2 FQNEAQ (reference sequence). The CDR3 sequence is 13 residues long. V was trimmed by 1 base and J by 2 bases, leaving 4 bases between them. CDR3 nucleotide sequence: TGTGCCAGCAGCTTAGAACTCACAGATACGCAGTATTTT. Residues: CASSLELTDTQYF.

This rearrangement joins TRBV6-5 to TRBJ1-6, with 7 bases aligning to TRBD1. The CDR3 runs to 16 residues. The junction had 8 bases not matched to a gene; V was cut back by 2 bases and J by 7 bases. The germline gives CDR1 MNHEY, CDR2 SVGAGI. DNA for the CDR3: TGTGCCAGCAGTTACCCCCGACAGGGTCGCAATTCACCCCTCCACTTT. Amino acids: CASSYPRQGRNSPLHF.

V and J are TRBV11-2 and TRBJ2-5; D is unclear. Germline loops: CDR1 SGHAT, CDR2 FQNNGV. There are 12 residues in the CDR3. V lost 5 bases and J 1 base, leaving 5 bases between the germline ends. As DNA, the CDR3 is TGTGCCAGCAGCCCGTCCCAAGAGACCCAGTACTTC. Amino acids: CASSPSQETQYF.

This chain uses TRBV7-9 with TRBJ1-2; D uncertain. Trimming pared 0 bases from V and 3 bases from J, leaving 11 bases between. The germline V gene encodes CDR1 SEHNR and CDR2 FQNEAQ (reference sequence). CDR3 size: 15 residues. CDR3 loop: CASSLASPVDYGYTF. CDR3 DNA sequence: TGTGCCAGCAGCTTAGCGTCCCCGGTCGACTATGGCTACACCTTC.

This chain links TRBV18 with TRBJ1-4; D unclear. Trimming left V 3 bases short and J 7 bases short, with 12 bases between. CDR1 and CDR2 from the germline V gene are KGHSH and LQKENI. There are 14 residues in the CDR3. The CDR3 bases are TGTGCCAGCTCACCTCGGGGAAGTGGTGAAAAACTGTTTTTT. It specifies CASSPRGSGEKLFF.

The chain joins TRBV9 to TRBJ2-1; D is undetermined. In germline, CDR1 is SGDLS, CDR2 YYNGEE. The length of the CDR3 is 14 residues. V lost 0 bases and J 6 bases, leaving 10 bases between the germline ends. The CDR3 is CASSVGQLVNEQFF. CDR3 nucleotides: TGTGCCAGCAGCGTAGGGCAGTTGGTCAATGAGCAGTTCTTC.

In nucleotides, the CDR3 is TGTGCCAGCAGCCCCCTCCTCACACCCTACGAGCAGTACTTC. This codes for CASSPLLTPYEQYF. V is TRBV3-1 (or the pseudogene TRBV3-2) and J is TRBJ2-7; no clear D. V was clipped by 4 bases and J by 2 bases, with 12 bases between them. The CDR3 is 14 residues long. Germline V gene lookup returns CDR1 LGHDT and CDR2 YNNKEL (reference sequence).

This clone was counted a single time. CDR3 in DNA: TGCGCCAGCAGCTACGAAGCGGGGGCCCCCATCGATGAGCAGTTCTTC. This codes for CASSYEAGAPIDEQFF. The chain joins TRBV4-1 to TRBJ2-1; TRBD2 matches 8 bases. With 5 bases clipped from V and 8 bases from J, the junction kept 14 bases outside the gene matches. The CDR3 consists of 16 residues. CDR1 and CDR2 from the germline V gene are MGHRA and YSYEKL.

This sequence joins TRBV10-3 and TRBJ1-2; TRBD1 is a possible D gene (6 bases). Germline lookup yields CDR1 ENHRY and CDR2 SYGVKD. The length of the CDR3 is 13 residues. With 4 bases removed from V and 6 bases from J, the gap between germline ends came to 12 bases. The CDR3 coding sequence is TGTGCCATCAGTGCCAGGGAGGGGGATGGCTACACCTTC. It encodes CAISAREGDGYTF.

The gene calls are TRBV7-2 and TRBJ1-3; the D gene is possibly TRBD1 (6 bases). Germline CDR1 and CDR2: SGHTA and FQGNSA. V shed 8 bases and J shed 3 bases, with 14 bases lying between them. The length of the CDR3 is 14 residues. The CDR3 here is CASGTGRGGNTIYF. For the CDR3, the DNA is TGTGCCAGCGGCACAGGGAGGGGTGGAAACACCATATATTTT.

The CDR3 is CASSTYRGLYTEAFF. The CDR3 bases are TGTGCCAGCAGCACTTACAGGGGGCTCTACACTGAAGCTTTCTTT. The chain carries TRBV7-2 and TRBJ1-1; 9 bases line up with TRBD1. V trimming: 5 bases; J trimming: 3 bases; junction bases outside the gene matches: 7. The CDR3 runs to 15 residues. Germline lookup yields CDR1 SGHTA and CDR2 FQGNSA. The variable domain in full, with the rest retrieved from reference TRBV7-2 and TRBJ1-1, is GAGVSQSPSNKVTEKGKDVELRCDPISGHTALYWYRQSLGQGLEFLIYFQGNSAPDKSGLPSDRFSAERTGGSVSTLTIQRTQQEDSAVYLCASSTYRGLYTEAFFGQGTRLTVV.

V usage is TRBV5-1 and J usage is TRBJ1-2; D not certain. Germline V lookup: CDR1 SGHRS, CDR2 YFSETQ. Deletions cut 4 bases from V and 5 bases from J, with 9 bases between. CDR3 length: 12 amino acids. CDR3 sequence: CASSQPGYGYTF. Here the CDR3 DNA reads TGCGCCAGCAGCCAACCCGGGTATGGCTACACCTTC.

V usage is TRBV6-5 and J usage is TRBJ2-1; 9 bases map to TRBD1. V dropped 6 bases and J dropped 6; count of bases not matched to a gene: 3. This CDR3 contains 13 residues. Germline lookup yields CDR1 MNHEY and CDR2 SVGAGI. CDR3: CASSTTGGNEQFF. CDR3 sequence (DNA): TGTGCCAGCAGCACGACAGGGGGCAATGAGCAGTTCTTC.

The J gene is TRBJ2-7, the V gene TRBV13; 7 bases match TRBD2. The length of the CDR3 is 15 residues. Germline trimming cut 5 bases from V and 0 bases from J; bases unmatched to any gene: 7. Germline V lookup: CDR1 PRHDT, CDR2 FYEKMQ (reference sequence). CDR3 DNA: TGTGCCAGCAGCCCAGAGCGGGGATACTCCTACGAGCAGTACTTC. Encoded protein: CASSPERGYSYEQYF.

The V and J genes are TRBV2 and TRBJ1-2; 10 bases match TRBD1. The length of the CDR3 is 19 residues. Germline CDR1 is SNHLY and CDR2 is FYNNEI. Losses at the gene ends were 3 bases for V and 2 bases for J; bases not matched to a gene: 15. The CDR3 DNA reads as TGTGCCAGCAGTGATATCCGATTAACCGGGACAGGGGTGAACTATGGCTACACCTTC. Its protein is CASSDIRLTGTGVNYGYTF.

Points on this clone: Other DNA sequences in the sample encode the same CDR3. The chain carries TRBV6-1 and TRBJ1-4; D uncertain. The germline V and J ends were trimmed by 0 bases and 7 bases, with 6 bases remaining between them. Germline CDR1 is MNHNS and CDR2 is SASEGT. CDR3 length: 13 residues. CDR3 protein: CASSEAGGEKLFF. In DNA, the CDR3 is TGTGCCAGCAGTGAAGCCGGTGGTGAAAAACTGTTTTTT.

V is TRBV6-1 and J is TRBJ1-5; D remains ambiguous. From germline, CDR1 is MNHNS and CDR2 SASEGT. Between the trimmed V and J ends, which lost 0 bases and 0 bases, there was a span of 12 bases. This CDR3 is 17 amino acids long. CDR3 in amino acids: CASSEAVGKYSNQPQHF. Here the CDR3 DNA reads TGTGCCAGCAGTGAAGCGGTCGGGAAATATAGCAATCAGCCCCAGCATTTT.